This entry lists 26 T cell receptor beta chains sequenced from one sample in a study of T cells in Graves' hyperthyroidism and ophthalmopathy. RNA transcripts yielded amplified TCR beta CDR3 regions. Using the HTBI primer set, a first-round RT-PCR was run on the TCR CDR3. In TCRdb, the multiplex PCR reads were re-called with MiXCR into one record per CDR3 protein. The data hold hundreds of thousands of distinct CDR3 sequences, with 20% observed a single time. The sample taken for sequencing was blood. The receptors were gathered from a man in his forties with Graves' ophthalmopathy.

This clonotype was detected a few times. The V call is TRBV30, the J call TRBJ2-1; 8 bases are a match to TRBD2. J was trimmed by 8 bases and V by 1 base; bases with no gene match: 10. The CDR3 sequence is 15 residues long. Germline CDR1 reads GTSNPN; CDR2 reads SVGIG (reference sequence). In DNA, the CDR3 is TGTGCCTGGAGTGCCGGAATAGCGGGGAGGGATGAGCAGTTCTTC. It translates to CAWSAGIAGRDEQFF.

This clonotype was seen only a few times. The gene calls are TRBV15 and TRBJ2-4; D perhaps matches TRBD2 (5 bases). V was cut by 0 bases and J by 3 bases, with 9 bases left in between. The CDR3 length is 15 residues. Germline CDR1 reads LNHNV; CDR2 reads YYDKDF (reference sequence). CDR3: CATSREGSLKNIQYF. CDR3 DNA: TGTGCCACCAGCAGAGAGGGGAGTCTCAAAAACATTCAGTACTTC.

The chain combines TRBV15 with TRBJ2-5, with 10 nucleotides matching TRBD1. CDR1 LNHNV and CDR2 YYDKDF come from the germline V gene (reference sequence). J was trimmed by 5 bases and V by 0 bases; bases with no gene match: 9. The CDR3 has 17 residues. The DNA for the CDR3 is TGTGCCACCAGCAGAGAGGGGACAGGGGAATGGGGGGAGACCCAGTACTTC. Its translation is CATSREGTGEWGETQYF.

As for this clonotype: Germline and junction disagree at one end, which may indicate a read error. The chain couples TRBV6-5 to TRBJ2-7, with unresolved D. The V gene's germline CDR1 is MNHEY and CDR2 SVGAGI. This CDR3 comprises 14 residues. This chain's CDR3 is CDSSYNRLTYEQYF. The CDR3 DNA sequence: TGTGACAGCAGTTACAACCGGTTAACCTACGAGCAGTACTTC.

This clonotype was seen at least ten times. The rearrangement joins TRBV28 to TRBJ2-5; D possibly corresponds to TRBD2 (5 bases). This CDR3 has 12 amino acids. Germline loops: CDR1 MDHEN, CDR2 SYDVKM. V shed 6 bases and J shed 5 bases, with 10 bases lying between them. The CDR3 region has the DNA TGTGCCAGCAGAGAGGGTTGGGAGACCCAGTACTTC. As protein: CASREGWETQYF.

This clonotype was detected only a few times. The gene calls are TRBV7-6 and TRBJ2-3; 8 bases match TRBD2. The CDR3 runs 17 residues. Unmatched junction bases numbered 13, after V lost 2 bases and J lost 6 bases. Looked up from germline, CDR1 is SGHVS and CDR2 is FNYEAQ. As DNA, the CDR3 is TGTGCCAGCAGCTTAACCCCGGGGGGGGCCTTTGGTGATACGCAGTATTTT. It yields the protein CASSLTPGGAFGDTQYF.

With respect to this clonotype: Since no conserved phenylalanine or tryptophan closes the CDR3, a read error is the likely cause. V gene TRBV28 combines with J gene TRBJ1-5; the D is unclear. Germline V gene lookup returns CDR1 MDHEN and CDR2 SYDVKM. Trimming shortened V by 0 bases and J by 2 bases, and 5 bases separated the two germline ends. This CDR3 is built from 14 residues. The CDR3 here is CASSLWGGNQPQHL. CDR3 sequence (DNA): TGTGCCAGCAGTTTATGGGGAGGCAATCAGCCCCAGCATCTT.

This clonotype was observed a handful of times. The genes are TRBV3-1 and TRBJ2-5, with 8 bases lining up with TRBD2. This CDR3 contains 15 residues. CDR1 LGHDT and CDR2 YNNKEL come from the germline V gene (reference sequence). The trim removed 1 base at V and 1 base at J, leaving 2 bases unmatched. This chain's CDR3 is CASSQALAGQETQYF. CDR3 in DNA: TGTGCCAGCAGCCAAGCCCTAGCGGGCCAAGAGACCCAGTACTTC.

Many counts were recorded for this clonotype. V usage is TRBV12-3 or TRBV12-4 and J usage is TRBJ2-2, with 8 bases lining up with TRBD1. This CDR3 region has 16 residues. V dropped 5 bases and J dropped 4; count of bases not matched to a gene: 9. CDR3 sequence reads: CASSNRQGLGTGELFF. CDR3 DNA sequence: TGTGCCAGCAGTAACCGACAGGGGTTGGGCACCGGGGAGCTGTTTTTT.

The chain joins TRBV18 to TRBJ1-1; the D is unclear. The CDR3 is 14 amino acids. CDR1 KGHSH and CDR2 LQKENI come from the germline V gene. V was trimmed by 5 bases and J by 1 base, leaving 11 bases between them. The CDR3 nucleotides are TGTGCCAGCTCAGCTGGACGGACGAACACTGAAGCTTTCTTT. It codes for CASSAGRTNTEAFF.

The chain uses TRBV7-9 and TRBJ2-2; a possible D gene is TRBD1 (6 bases). V lost 5 bases to trimming and J lost 5 bases, with 15 bases between them. The CDR3 is 15 residues long. Germline CDR1 is SEHNR and CDR2 is FQNEAQ (reference sequence). The CDR3 DNA reads TGTGCCAGCAGCATCGGGACATTGAAAACCGGGGAGCTGTTTTTT. This encodes CASSIGTLKTGELFF. Full variable domain (outside the CDR3, taken from reference TRBV7-9 and TRBJ2-2): DTGVSQNPRHKITKRGQNVTFRCDPISEHNRLYWYRQTLGQGPEFLTYFQNEAQLEKSRLLSDRFSAERPKGSFSTLEIQRTEQGDSAMYLCASSIGTLKTGELFFGEGSRLTVL.

J is TRBJ1-1 and V is TRBV20-1, with D maybe TRBD1 (5 bases). The V gene lost 5 bases and the J gene lost 6 bases, with 10 bases spanning the gap. This CDR3 comprises 11 residues. Germline-derived CDR1 and CDR2 are DFQATT and SNEGSKA (reference sequence). The CDR3 bases are TGCAGTGCTGCGGAGGGGTCTGAAGCTTTCTTT. Translated: CSAAEGSEAFF.

V and J are TRBV28 and TRBJ2-2; 8 bases align to TRBD1. The CDR3 is 16 residues long. The germline V gene has CDR1 MDHEN and CDR2 SYDVKM. The V gene end was trimmed by 2 bases and the J gene end by 6 bases; junction bases not matched to a gene: 8. CDR3 protein: CASSLLGRGPAGELFF. The CDR3, as DNA: TGTGCCAGCAGTTTACTCGGCAGGGGGCCTGCCGGGGAGCTGTTTTTT. The full variable domain, completed using reference TRBV28 and TRBJ2-2, is DVKVTQSSRYLVKRTGEKVFLECVQDMDHENMFWYRQDPGLGLRLIYFSYDVKMKEKGDIPEGYSVSREKKERFSLILESASTNQTSMYLCASSLLGRGPAGELFFGEGSRLTVL.

As regards this clonotype: A much larger clone lies one base from this, so it may be a read error. The chain carries TRBV20-1 and TRBJ1-1, with a tentative D call TRBD1 (5 bases). Germline V gene sequence: CDR1 DFQATT, CDR2 SNEGSKA (reference sequence). CDR3 size: 13 residues. Here the CDR3 reads CSPPTDTNAEAFF. Here the CDR3 DNA reads TGCAGTCCCCCGACGGACACGAACGCTGAAGCTTTCTTT.

This clonotype was detected a few times. This chain connects TRBV25-1 to TRBJ2-7, with D possibly being TRBD2 (5 bases). The CDR3 loop spans 17 amino acids. The germline V gene has CDR1 MGHDK and CDR2 SYGVNS. Trimming stripped 2 bases from V and 3 bases from J, with 20 bases between. The CDR3 DNA reads TGTGCCAGCAGTGAAACCGGGGTCGGATCCCGGAGCTACGAGCAGTACTTC. Protein product: CASSETGVGSRSYEQYF.

To note about this clonotype: Its ends do not fully match the called genes, so a read error is possible. The gene calls are TRBV28 and TRBJ2-1; 13 bases are shared with TRBD2. Germline-derived CDR1 and CDR2 are MDHEN and SYDVKM. The CDR3 extends over 14 amino acids. For the CDR3, the DNA is TGTGCCAGCAGCCCCGGGACTAGCGGGATTGTCAGGCTCTTC. As protein: CASSPGTSGIVRLF.

This chain joins TRBV27 and TRBJ2-7; 8 positions match TRBD1. Germline-derived CDR1 and CDR2 are MNHEY and SMNVEV (reference sequence). Unmatched junction bases numbered 8, after V lost 4 bases and J lost 6 bases. This CDR3 is built from 14 residues. The CDR3 sequence is CASSYSLGQGEQYF. CDR3 nucleotide sequence: TGTGCCAGCAGTTACTCCCTCGGACAGGGCGAGCAGTACTTC.

This clonotype was counted between two and nine times. The rearrangement joins TRBV20-1 to TRBJ2-2; 7 bases agree with TRBD1. Germline trimming cut 6 bases from V and 1 base from J; bases unmatched to any gene: 2. Germline values: CDR1 DFQATT, CDR2 SNEGSKA (reference sequence). The CDR3 has 13 residues. DNA for the CDR3: TGCAGTGCGAGGACAGGGAACACCGGGGAGCTGTTTTTT. Protein sequence: CSARTGNTGELFF.

This clonotype appeared a few times. The V and J genes are TRBV12-3 or TRBV12-4 and TRBJ2-3; D may be TRBD1 (5 bases). V was pared by 3 bases and J by 0 bases, with 16 bases between. The CDR3 has 17 amino acids. Written as DNA, the CDR3 is TGTGCCAGCAGTTTCCCCCAGACAGATTCTAGCACAGATACGCAGTATTTT. Translation: CASSFPQTDSSTDTQYF.

This chain connects TRBV7-3 to TRBJ2-1, with 9 bases aligning to TRBD1. The germline V gene encodes CDR1 SGHTA and CDR2 FQGTGA. The trim removed 3 bases at V and 7 bases at J, leaving 1 base unmatched. The CDR3 contains 13 residues. The CDR3 region has the DNA TGTGCCAGCAGCTTCGACAGGGGGAATGAGCAGTTCTTC. This sequence encodes CASSFDRGNEQFF.

V is TRBV20-1 and J is TRBJ2-1; the match to TRBD2 covers 9 bases. The CDR3 is made up of 17 amino acids. V shed 3 bases, J shed 0 bases, and the junction held 9 bases outside the gene matches. Germline lookup yields CDR1 DFQATT and CDR2 SNEGSKA (reference sequence). The DNA for the CDR3 is TGCAGTGCTAGTCCGAGCGGGAGGCACAGCTCCTACAATGAGCAGTTCTTC. It codes for CSASPSGRHSSYNEQFF.

This clonotype was observed once. The chain employs TRBV27 and TRBJ2-1, with TRBD2 matching over 8 bases. CDR3 length: 15 amino acids. V lost 6 bases to trimming and J lost 12 bases; unmatched junction nucleotides: 16. Per the germline V gene, CDR1 is MNHEY and CDR2 is SMNVEV (reference sequence). DNA for the CDR3: TGTGCCAGCAGCGGGACTAGTAGACTAGTTTATGGGCAGTTCTTC. This codes for CASSGTSRLVYGQFF.

V is TRBV27 and J is TRBJ2-1; D is ambiguous. Trimming pared 10 bases from V and 6 bases from J, leaving 16 bases between. The CDR3 runs to 13 residues. Germline-derived CDR1 and CDR2 are MNHEY and SMNVEV (reference sequence). The CDR3 coding sequence is TGTGCCACCAACCCTACCCTTGGCAATGAGCAGTTCTTC. This codes for CATNPTLGNEQFF.

The rearrangement joins TRBV4-3 to TRBJ2-3, with TRBD2 matching over 8 bases. Germline CDR1 LGHNA, CDR2 YSLEER. The junction had 7 bases not matched to a gene; V was cut back by 0 bases and J by 8 bases. The CDR3 sequence is 15 residues long. The CDR3 DNA sequence: TGCGCCAGCAGCCAAGAACAGCGGGAGTCGGGTACGCAGTATTTT. This codes for CASSQEQRESGTQYF.

In this sample, this clonotype turned up many times. V gene TRBV28 combines with J gene TRBJ2-7; tentatively, D is TRBD1 (6 bases). The CDR3 length is 14 residues. CDR1 is MDHEN, CDR2 SYDVKM, per germline. Trimming stripped 7 bases from V and 0 bases from J, with 13 bases between. CDR3 sequence reads: CASKTDRRSYEQYF. In DNA, the CDR3 is TGTGCCAGCAAAACTGACAGGCGCTCCTACGAGCAGTACTTC.

This chain links TRBV5-1 with TRBJ2-2; 11 bases agree with TRBD2. Germline CDR1 is SGHRS and CDR2 is YFSETQ. V gave up 4 bases and J gave up 5 bases; unmatched junction bases: 16. The CDR3 contains 19 residues. The CDR3 sequence is CASSRTPPLAGEGTGELFF. In nucleotides, the CDR3 is TGCGCCAGCAGCCGGACCCCACCACTAGCGGGGGAGGGAACCGGGGAGCTGTTTTTT.